This TCR beta chain appears in the sequencing data of a study of human thymus T cells. TCRdb's table, derived via immunoSEQ multiplex PCR, lists solely in-frame clones and lacks some. The profile covers some 72,000 clones, with around 96% appearing a single time and under 0.035% taken by the ten largest. Points on this clone: The antigen is not known.

CDR3 size: 17 residues. V gave up 3 bases and J gave up 2 bases, with 19 bases separating them. Per the germline V gene, CDR1 is LNHDA and CDR2 is SQIVND (reference sequence). Whole-study results and caveats: V and J genes seemed to be used with bias in thymic and blood repertoires. There were highly overlapping thymic repertoires among unrelated individuals, as related research reported.

The thymus was resected at corrective cardiac surgery. Donors consisted of healthy Finnish infants (having corrective surgery for congenital heart defects). This clonotype was obtained from a boy in the first two years of life with a congenital heart defect but otherwise immunologically healthy. The specimen was thymus tissue. The chain employs TRBV19 and TRBJ1-2, with D unresolved. CDR3 DNA: TGTGCCAGTAGTATGGTGGTAGCGTTTCACCTCAACTATGGCTACACCTTC. This sequence encodes CASSMVVAFHLNYGYTF.